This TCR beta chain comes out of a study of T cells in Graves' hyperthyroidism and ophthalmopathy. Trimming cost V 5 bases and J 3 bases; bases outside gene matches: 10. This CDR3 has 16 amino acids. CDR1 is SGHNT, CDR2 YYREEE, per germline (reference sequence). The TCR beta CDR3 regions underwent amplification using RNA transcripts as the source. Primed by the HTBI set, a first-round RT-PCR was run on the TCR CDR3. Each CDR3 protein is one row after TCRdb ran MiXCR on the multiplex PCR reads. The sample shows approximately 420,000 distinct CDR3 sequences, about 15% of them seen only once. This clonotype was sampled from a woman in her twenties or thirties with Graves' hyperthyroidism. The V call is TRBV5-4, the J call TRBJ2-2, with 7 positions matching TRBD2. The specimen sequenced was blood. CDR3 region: CASRVMLAGDTGELFF. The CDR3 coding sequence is TGTGCCAGCAGAGTGATGTTGGCGGGGGACACCGGGGAGCTGTTTTTT.